Shown below are 17 T cell receptor beta chains from a single sample sequenced in a study of CD8+ T cells in alopecia areata. Sequencing templates came from extracted RNA that was reverse transcribed into cDNA. Profiling relied on immunoSEQ multiplex PCR, and the TCRdb table lists in-frame clones only, not all of them. The repertoire has about 150,000 clones, about 87% of them found once; the top ten carry around 16%. The sequencing used CD8+ T cells sorted from blood, collected at week 0. The receptors stem from a human donor with alopecia areata.

The gene calls are TRBV5-1 and TRBJ2-7; no firm D call. The ends were cut back, 3 bases at V and 1 base at J, with 11 bases in the middle. Looked up from germline, CDR1 is SGHRS and CDR2 is YFSETQ. The CDR3 covers 14 residues. The chain's CDR3 is CASSSEWQSYEQYF. The CDR3 nucleotides are TGCGCCAGCAGCTCTGAGTGGCAGTCCTACGAGCAGTACTTC.

The genes are TRBV27 and TRBJ2-1; tentative D call: TRBD2 (6 bases). Trimming shortened V by 6 bases and J by 1 base, and 10 bases separated the two germline ends. Germline V gene lookup returns CDR1 MNHEY and CDR2 SMNVEV (reference sequence). The CDR3 runs 14 residues. This CDR3 is CASSGGVSYNEQFF. DNA for the CDR3: TGTGCCAGCAGCGGAGGGGTTTCCTACAATGAGCAGTTCTTC.

This sequence joins TRBV2 and TRBJ2-1; D tentatively reads TRBD1 or TRBD2 (5 bases each). Deletions cut 0 bases from V and 7 bases from J, with 16 bases between. The CDR3 sequence is 16 residues long. In germline, CDR1 is SNHLY, CDR2 FYNNEI. For the CDR3, the DNA is TGTGCCAGCAGTGAAGCTCCGGGACCCTTAGGAAATGAGCAGTTCTTC. Translating gives CASSEAPGPLGNEQFF.

This sequence joins TRBV9 and TRBJ2-7; the D call may be TRBD1 or TRBD2 (5 bases each). V was clipped by 0 bases and J by 5 bases, with 21 bases between them. Germline V CDR1 and CDR2: SGDLS, YYNGEE. The CDR3 is made up of 17 amino acids. The chain's CDR3 is CASSVVSNTGPRDEQYF. Written as DNA, the CDR3 is TGTGCCAGCAGCGTAGTTAGTAATACGGGGCCTCGGGACGAGCAGTACTTC.

The rearrangement links TRBV29-1 to TRBJ2-5; tentatively, D is TRBD1 (5 bases). The J call may be incorrect, as the DNA end agrees better with TRBJ2-7. Germline V CDR1 and CDR2: SQVTM, ANQGSEA. The CDR3 sequence is 12 residues long. CDR3 in DNA: TGCAGCGTTGGACAGTCTTCCTACGAGCAGTACTTC. Protein product: CSVGQSSYEQYF.

The chain recombines TRBV9 with TRBJ1-5, with D unclear. Trimming removed 3 bases from V and 0 bases from J, with 7 bases in between. CDR1 and CDR2 from the germline V gene are SGDLS and YYNGEE. This CDR3 is built from 14 residues. CDR3 nucleotides: TGTGCCAGCAGCGACAGCCATAGCAATCAGCCCCAGCATTTT. Amino acids: CASSDSHSNQPQHF.

J is TRBJ2-1 and V is TRBV9, with D possibly matching TRBD1 (6 bases). V dropped 0 bases and J dropped 7 bases, with 8 bases sitting between them. CDR1 and CDR2 (germline): SGDLS, YYNGEE. CDR3 length: 13 amino acids. CDR3 DNA: TGTGCCAGCAGCGTAGGGCAGGGGAATGAGCAGTTCTTC. Its translation: CASSVGQGNEQFF.

The table lists this clone with a count of one. CDR3 in amino acids: CASSIYGTGYEQYF. The CDR3 DNA reads TGTGCCAGTAGTATCTACGGCACCGGCTACGAGCAGTACTTC. The chain employs TRBV19 and TRBJ2-7; the D is unclear. Trimming stripped 3 bases from V and 3 bases from J, with 12 bases between. The length of the CDR3 is 14 residues. Germline V gene sequence: CDR1 LNHDA, CDR2 SQIVND (reference sequence).

The chain carries TRBV19 and TRBJ2-7, with 8 bases matching TRBD1. CDR3 length: 14 residues. V lost 5 bases and J lost 3; bases outside the gene matches: 6. Germline V lookup: CDR1 LNHDA, CDR2 SQIVND (reference sequence). Here the CDR3 reads CASSFGQGGYEQYF. CDR3 sequence (DNA): TGTGCCAGTAGTTTCGGACAGGGAGGCTACGAGCAGTACTTC.

This clone appeared a few times. J is TRBJ2-1 and V is TRBV9; no reliable D call. V lost 3 bases to trimming and J lost 0 bases, with 13 bases between them. CDR3 length: 16 residues. Germline CDR1 is SGDLS and CDR2 is YYNGEE. CDR3 residues: CASSGRAISSYNEQFF. For the CDR3, the DNA is TGTGCCAGCAGCGGGAGAGCAATCAGCTCCTACAATGAGCAGTTCTTC.

The rearrangement joins TRBV6-5 to TRBJ2-1, with TRBD2 as a possible D gene (6 bases). CDR1 and CDR2 (germline): MNHEY, SVGAGI. This CDR3 is built from 13 residues. Trimming removed 11 bases from V and 0 bases from J, with 11 bases in between. For the CDR3, the DNA is TGTGCCGCGGGGCTAAGCTCCTACAATGAGCAGTTCTTC. Encoded protein: CAAGLSSYNEQFF.

V gene TRBV6-6 combines with J gene TRBJ1-1; 10 bases map to TRBD1. This CDR3 spans 13 amino acids. V lost 3 bases to trimming and J lost 7 bases; unmatched junction nucleotides: 2. Germline CDR1 reads MNHNY; CDR2 reads SVGAGI (reference sequence). CDR3 amino acids: CASSYDRGLEAFF. DNA for the CDR3: TGTGCCAGCAGTTATGACAGGGGGCTTGAAGCTTTCTTT.

In its sample, this clone was seen once. The chain couples TRBV7-9 to TRBJ2-5, with D maybe TRBD2 (5 bases). The J call may be wrong; the DNA end is better matched by TRBJ2-7. Germline CDR1 reads SEHNR; CDR2 reads FQNEAQ (reference sequence). CDR3 length equals 15 residues. In DNA, the CDR3 is TGTGCCAGCAGCCCCGGAGGCGGTCTCGCCTACGAGCAGTACTTC. It is translated as CASSPGGGLAYEQYF.

The V call is TRBV9, the J call TRBJ2-7; D is unresolved. CDR1 SGDLS and CDR2 YYNGEE come from the germline V gene. There are 15 residues in the CDR3. Trimming removed 0 bases at V and 2 bases at J, with 12 bases between. CDR3 region: CASSVDGSPPYEQYF. The CDR3 coding sequence is TGTGCCAGCAGCGTAGACGGCAGCCCCCCCTACGAGCAGTACTTC.

This clone has just one count. The chain has TRBV4-1 and TRBJ2-5, with 13 bases that match TRBD2. Germline V gives CDR1 MGHRA, CDR2 YSYEKL. The CDR3 runs to 16 residues. V lost 4 bases, J lost 4 bases, and 6 bases stayed unmatched. DNA for the CDR3: TGCGCCAGCAGCCCCGAACTAGCGGGAGGGGGAGAGACCCAGTACTTC. Translation: CASSPELAGGGETQYF.

The chain has TRBV5-1 and TRBJ2-7, with D uncertain. This CDR3 has 15 residues. V was cut by 4 bases and J by 2 bases, with 16 bases left in between. The germline gives CDR1 SGHRS, CDR2 YFSETQ. The CDR3 bases are TGCGCCAGCAGCCTGGACGCAGCTAGGACCTACGAGCAGTACTTC. Translated: CASSLDAARTYEQYF. The full variable domain, rest sourced from reference TRBV5-1 and TRBJ2-7, is KAGVTQTPRYLIKTRGQQVTLSCSPISGHRSVSWYQQTPGQGLQFLFEYFSETQRNKGNFPGRFSGRQFSNSRSEMNVSTLELGDSALYLCASSLDAARTYEQYFGPGTRLTVT.

V usage is TRBV7-7 and J usage is TRBJ2-3, with a tentative D call TRBD1 (5 bases). CDR1 SSHAT and CDR2 FNYEAQ come from the germline V gene (reference sequence). This CDR3 contains 15 residues. V lost 5 bases, J lost 1 base, and 13 bases lay in between. The CDR3 loop reads CASSPAVGRTDTQYF. CDR3 in DNA: TGTGCCAGCAGCCCCGCCGTGGGGCGCACAGATACGCAGTATTTT.